What follows describes a single TCR beta chain. Its antigen is unknown. Researchers prepared the TRB cDNA libraries using 5' RACE with UMI labels. From its re-call of the 5' RACE reads, TCRdb lists each CDR3 protein once, without DNA. The ten most abundant clones cover over 2% of a sample with 46,000 or so distinct CDR3 sequences. The sample is drawn from a study of CXCR3-negative and CXCR3-positive naive CD8 T cells. General study findings and limits: Naive CXCR3-positive and CXCR3-negative cells shared similar TRBV-TRBJ usage, unlike memory cells.

CDR1 is DFQATT, CDR2 SNEGSKA, per germline (reference sequence). This CDR3 has 13 residues. The rearrangement links TRBV20-1 to TRBJ2-7; TCRdb names TRBD2, which stays unverified in the absence of DNA. The sequencing input was naive CXCR3- CD8+ T cells from blood. Sample subset: CD45RO-CCR7+CD27+CD95- naive CD8+ T cells lacking CXCR3 (TNR3-). The source is a human donor in good health. Some clones in this sample may be carry-over from other donors' samples. The CDR3: CSASWGVRGEQYF.